This is a list of T cell receptor beta chains from one sample in a study of T cells in Graves' hyperthyroidism and ophthalmopathy. TCRdb recomputed calls from the multiplex PCR reads with MiXCR, one row per CDR3 protein. The data hold 600,000 or so distinct CDR3 sequences, with roughly 14% observed a single time. Source material: blood. The receptors derive from a woman between 50 and 59 years old with Graves' ophthalmopathy. Both conserved end residues are part of each CDR3. The D gene is left open where the match is weak. Clone size is not always given. Where it is, it says once, few, many or a class for expanded clones.

NA many TRBJ1-1 TRBV7-3 TGTGCCAGCAGCTTATACGAGGGATCGGAAGCTTTCTTT CASSLYEGSEAFF
NA many TRBJ1-2 TRBV6-2/TRBV6-3 TGTGCCAGCAGTCCGAGGACAGAAAAGGACTATGGCTACACCTTC CASSPRTEKDYGYTF
NA NA TRBJ2-2 TRBV20-1 TGCAGTGCTCGACAGGAGATCACGAACACCGGGGAGCCGTTTTTT CSARQEITNTGEPFF
NA many TRBJ1-1 TRBV6-1 TGTGCCAGCAGTGTCCTCGGGTTTAGGACTGAAGCTTTCTTT CASSVLGFRTEAFF
TRBD1 many TRBJ2-5 TRBV15 TGTGCCACCAGCAAGGACAGGGCCCAAGAGACCCAGTACTTC CATSKDRAQETQYF
TRBD2 many TRBJ2-3 TRBV7-3 TGTGCCAGCAGCTTAAGCCCGACTAGCGGGAGACCCGGAGATACGCAGTATTTT CASSLSPTSGRPGDTQYF
NA NA TRBJ2-7 TRBV5-8 TGTGCCAGCAGCACCAAACGGAATTACGAGCAGTACTTC CASSTKRNYEQYF
NA few TRBJ2-1 TRBV11-3 TGTGCCAGCAGCTTAGTGGGGTTTAGGAATGAGCAGTTCTTC CASSLVGFRNEQFF
NA many TRBJ1-1 TRBV6-1 TGTGCCAGCAGCCTAGCTCAGGGTAAGCGCACTGAAGCTTTCTTT CASSLAQGKRTEAFF
TRBD1 many TRBJ1-2 TRBV7-8 TGTGCCAGCCAGCGGGACAGGGGCAACTATGGCTACACCTTC CASQRDRGNYGYTF
TRBD2 few TRBJ2-2 TRBV9 TGTGCCAGCAGCATAGCGGGAAGGGGCACCGGGGAGCTGTTTTTT CASSIAGRGTGELFF
NA many TRBJ2-1 TRBV2 TGTGCCAGCAGTGAAGTAAGGGGGAGCAATGAGCAGTTCTTC CASSEVRGSNEQFF
NA few TRBJ2-7 TRBV5-1 TGCGCCAGCAGAAAAGAGTCCCGAAGCGCCTACTACGAGCAGTACTTC CASRKESRSAYYEQYF
TRBD2 many TRBJ2-1 TRBV5-1 TGCGCCAGCAGCTTGAGGCTAGCGGAACATTCCTACAATGAGCAGTTCTTC CASSLRLAEHSYNEQFF
NA many TRBJ1-1 TRBV7-2 TGTGCCAGCAGCTTATTGGGGTACACTGAAGCTTTCTTT CASSLLGYTEAFF
NA many TRBJ1-5 TRBV28 TGTGCCAGCAGTTTATCCCCAGGGAGCAATCAGCCCCAGCATTTT CASSLSPGSNQPQHF
TRBD2 many TRBJ2-1 TRBV29-1 TGCAGCGTTGAAGGGACTAGCGGGAGAACCGGATCCTACAATGAGCAGTTCTTC CSVEGTSGRTGSYNEQFF
NA NA TRBJ2-7 TRBV29-1 TGCAGCGTTGAAGATGGTGGCGGGGCTAGCTCCTACGAGCAGTACTTC CSVEDGGGASSYEQYF
TRBD1 NA TRBJ1-2 TRBV6-1 TGTGCCAGCACCGGACAGGGCTATGGCTACACCTTC CASTGQGYGYTF
NA NA TRBJ1-1 TRBV4-3 TGCGCCAGCAGCCAAGATGGGACAATGCTGAACACTGAAGCTTTCTTT CASSQDGTMLNTEAFF
NA many TRBJ2-7 TRBV5-1 TGCGCCAGCAGCAACCGGGCCGCATCCTACGAGCAGTACTTC CASSNRAASYEQYF
NA NA TRBJ1-2 TRBV20-1 TGCAGTGCTAGAGATCCCCAAACAGGGCCCCAAAGTTCTAACTATGGCTACACCTTC CSARDPQTGPQSSNYGYTF
TRBD2 NA TRBJ2-7 TRBV6-2/TRBV6-3 TGTGCCAGCAGTTACTCAGGGACTAGCGGGGGCAGCTCCTACGAGCAGTACTTC CASSYSGTSGGSSYEQYF
TRBD2 many TRBJ2-5 TRBV6-2/TRBV6-3 TGTGCCAGCACTACGGGACTAGCGGGAGTGGAGACCCAGTACTTC CASTTGLAGVETQYF
NA many TRBJ1-1 TRBV11-2 TGTGCCAGCAGCATTCACCTAAACAGAGTCGAAGCTTTCTTT CASSIHLNRVEAFF
NA many TRBJ2-3 TRBV11-2 TGTGCCAGCAGCTTAGGGGCGGGCACAGATACGCAGTATTTT CASSLGAGTDTQYF
TRBD1 many TRBJ2-5 TRBV3-1 TGTGCCAGCAGCCAAATGACAGGGACCCAAGGAACCCAGTACTTC CASSQMTGTQGTQYF
TRBD1 few TRBJ1-4 TRBV7-9 TGTGCCAGCAGCCTAAATGGACAGGGGGCGCCTAATGAAAAACTGTTTTTT CASSLNGQGAPNEKLFF